This TCR beta chain originates from a study of identical twins' blood T cells. Study summary: Around 51 million reads covered roughly six alpha-chain and roughly six beta-chain libraries.

From the 5' RACE reads, TCRdb called clonotypes with MiXCR, one entry per CDR3 protein. This sample has roughly 380,000 distinct CDR3 sequences, with 25% to 35% found just once. CDR1 SGHAT and CDR2 FQNNGV come from the germline V gene. The CDR3 is made up of 13 amino acids. Trimming left V 0 bases short and J 7 bases short, with 7 bases between. This clonotype was seen more than once but under ten times. The receptor was isolated from a woman aged 18 to 49 in good health. The chain links TRBV11-2 to TRBJ1-5; D is undetermined. Material for sequencing was PBMCs. The CDR3 is CASSLDPIQPQHF. CDR3 nucleotides: TGTGCCAGCAGCTTAGACCCCATCCAGCCCCAGCATTTT.